This note documents a single TCR beta chain sequence. Its antigen is undetermined. V gave up 3 bases and J gave up 4 bases; unmatched junction bases: 5. The CDR3 contains 15 residues. Germline CDR1 is ENHRY and CDR2 is SYGVKD. These data belong to a study of cytomegalovirus exposure and HLA in healthy donors. Whole-study findings and limits: The only immune exposure information that was available was CMV serostatus. 150 or so TCR beta chains were listed as cytomegalovirus-associated. A later analysis showed that HLA-associated TCR beta chains had undergone more clonal expansion than equally common others.

The PCR ran on 60 Vbeta and 13 Jbeta primers. Method: immunoSEQ multiplex PCR; TCRdb's copy keeps in-frame clones and lacks some. The repertoire includes under 150,000 clones, roughly four fifths of them detected once, and 2.7% sits in the top ten. This clonotype was obtained from a boy aged 2 to 10 in good health and CMV-seronegative. This chain connects TRBV10-3 to TRBJ1-4; 7 bases match TRBD1. What was sequenced was PBMCs. The CDR3 sequence: CAISEAGTVNEKLFF. The CDR3 coding sequence is TGTGCCATCAGTGAAGCTGGGACAGTTAATGAAAAACTGTTTTTT.